These T cell receptor beta chains were read from a single sample in a study of cytomegalovirus exposure and HLA in healthy donors. Measured with immunoSEQ multiplex PCR; TCRdb has only the in-frame clones, and not every one. Among roughly 120,000 clones listed, around 90% were seen once. Sequences were obtained from PBMCs. These receptors came from a woman aged 18 to 35 in good health and CMV-seronegative. Both conserved end residues are part of each CDR3. D genes are given only for firm matches. A clone size is listed for some rows: how often the clone was seen (once, few, many), or a class if it is expanded.

clone size,V gene,D gene,J gene,CDR3 protein,CDR3 DNA
once,TRBV27,-,TRBJ1-5,CASSFGSQPQHF,TGTGCCAGCAGTTTCGGGAGTCAGCCCCAGCATTTT
-,TRBV7-3,-,TRBJ2-5,CASSLNMGSQETQYF,TGTGCCAGCAGCTTAAATATGGGGAGTCAAGAGACCCAGTACTTC
-,TRBV4-2,-,TRBJ2-2,CASRALSGTGELFF,TGTGCCAGCAGAGCTCTAAGCGGTACCGGGGAGCTGTTTTTT
-,TRBV7-2,-,TRBJ2-1,CASSSRGRKDSEQFF,TGTGCCAGCAGCTCTCGGGGCCGGAAGGACAGTGAGCAGTTCTTC
-,TRBV4-2,TRBD2,TRBJ2-7,CASSQGGGRVVYF,TGTGCCAGCAGCCAAGGGGGCGGGAGGGTGGTGTACTTC
once,TRBV6-1,-,TRBJ1-4,CASSVISGTNEKLFF,TGTGCCAGCAGCGTAATTTCAGGGACTAATGAAAAACTGTTTTTT
-,TRBV27,-,TRBJ1-2,CASSLVRGANYGYTF,TGTGCCAGCAGTTTAGTTCGGGGAGCTAACTATGGCTACACCTTC
once,TRBV7-3,TRBD1,TRBJ2-7,CASSMERGPSYEQYF,TGTGCCAGCAGCATGGAAAGGGGGCCCTCCTACGAGCAGTACTTC
-,TRBV10-2,-,TRBJ2-7,CASGSGGYEQYF,TGCGCCAGCGGTAGCGGTGGATACGAGCAGTACTTC
-,TRBV2,TRBD1,TRBJ2-1,CASSDATGVGEQFF,TGTGCCAGCAGTGACGCGACAGGGGTGGGTGAGCAGTTCTTC
few,TRBV9,-,TRBJ2-7,CASSKRGEGYYEQYF,TGTGCCAGCAGCAAGAGGGGGGAGGGATACTACGAGCAGTACTTC
few,TRBV29-1,TRBD1,TRBJ2-1,CSVGGRGRNEQFF,TGCAGCGTTGGGGGCAGGGGGCGCAATGAGCAGTTCTTC
-,TRBV13,-,TRBJ2-1,CASSLKEPRDSYNEQFF,TGTGCCAGCAGCTTAAAGGAACCCCGGGACTCGTACAATGAGCAGTTCTTC
-,TRBV18,TRBD1,TRBJ1-6,CASSPGQGLYPLHF,TGTGCCAGCTCACCCGGACAGGGTCTTTACCCCCTCCACTTT
-,TRBV4-1,TRBD2,TRBJ2-5,CASSQAVAGGRLGTQYF,TGCGCCAGCAGCCAAGCTGTAGCGGGGGGGAGGCTAGGGACCCAGTACTTC
-,TRBV5-4,TRBD1,TRBJ2-5,CASSLAGGIGETQYF,TGTGCCAGCAGCTTGGCAGGGGGTATTGGAGAGACCCAGTACTTC
-,TRBV18,-,TRBJ1-2,CASSRISDGYTF,TGTGCCAGCTCACGCATAAGCGATGGCTACACCTTC
-,TRBV19,TRBD1,TRBJ2-7,CASSWTGGVGEQYF,TGTGCCAGTAGTTGGACAGGGGGCGTGGGGGAGCAGTACTTC
-,TRBV12-5,TRBD1,TRBJ2-2,CASGSGQGNTGELFF,TGTGCTAGTGGGTCGGGACAGGGGAACACCGGGGAGCTGTTTTTT
-,TRBV29-1,TRBD1,TRBJ2-3,CSARQGKMNTQYF,TGCAGCGCCCGACAGGGTAAGATGAATACGCAGTATTTT
-,TRBV7-2,TRBD2,TRBJ2-7,CASSFRTSGGYEQYF,TGTGCCAGCAGCTTTCGGACTAGCGGGGGATACGAGCAGTACTTC
once,TRBV10-2,TRBD1,TRBJ1-1,CASSVRQGSNTEAFF,TGCGCCAGCAGTGTAAGACAGGGGTCCAACACTGAAGCTTTCTTT
-,TRBV9,TRBD1,TRBJ2-7,CASSGSGTGRYEQYF,TGTGCCAGCAGTGGGAGTGGGACAGGCCGATACGAGCAGTACTTC
-,TRBV27,-,TRBJ2-1,CASGGHGSYNEQFF,TGTGCCAGCGGCGGACATGGCTCCTACAATGAGCAGTTCTTC
-,TRBV29-1,TRBD2,TRBJ2-3,CSVPAGGTDTQYF,TGCAGCGTTCCAGCGGGGGGGACAGATACGCAGTATTTT
-,TRBV30,-,TRBJ2-1,CAWTEVPKNYNEQFF,TGTGCCTGGACCGAAGTCCCTAAGAACTACAATGAGCAGTTCTTC
-,TRBV30,-,TRBJ2-1,CAWSVLGTAQWNEQFF,TGTGCCTGGAGTGTACTTGGGACTGCTCAATGGAATGAGCAGTTCTTC
-,TRBV19,-,TRBJ1-6,CASSIDPREFNSPLHF,TGTGCCAGTAGTATAGATCCCCGGGAATTTAATTCACCCCTCCACTTT
-,TRBV29-1,-,TRBJ2-7,CSGGDSPYEQYF,TGCAGCGGGGGGGACAGCCCCTACGAGCAGTACTTC
-,TRBV27,TRBD1,TRBJ1-2,CASRRQGGRNYGYTF,TGTGCCAGCAGACGACAGGGGGGAAGGAACTATGGCTACACCTTC
-,TRBV2,-,TRBJ2-7,CASGYLGGTADEQYF,TGTGCCAGCGGCTACCTTGGAGGGACGGCAGACGAGCAGTACTTC
-,TRBV7-6,-,TRBJ2-3,CASSLARTFTDTQYF,TGTGCCAGCAGCTTAGCGCGGACTTTCACAGATACGCAGTATTTT